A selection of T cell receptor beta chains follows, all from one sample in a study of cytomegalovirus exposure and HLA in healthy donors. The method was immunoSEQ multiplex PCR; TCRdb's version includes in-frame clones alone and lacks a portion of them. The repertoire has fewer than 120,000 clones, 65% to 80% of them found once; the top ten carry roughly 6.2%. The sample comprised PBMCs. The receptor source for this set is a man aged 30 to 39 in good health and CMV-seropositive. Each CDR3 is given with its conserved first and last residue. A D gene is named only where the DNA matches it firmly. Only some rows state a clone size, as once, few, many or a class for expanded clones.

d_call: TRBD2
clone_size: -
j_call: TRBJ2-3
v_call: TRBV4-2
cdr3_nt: TGTGCCAGCAGCCTCGGGACTACCACAGATACGCAGTATTTT
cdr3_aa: CASSLGTTTDTQYF

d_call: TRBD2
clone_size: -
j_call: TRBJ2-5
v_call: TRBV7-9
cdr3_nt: TGTGCCAGCAGTAGAGACGTAACGGGGGGGGTTCAAGAGACCCAGTACTTC
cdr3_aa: CASSRDVTGGVQETQYF

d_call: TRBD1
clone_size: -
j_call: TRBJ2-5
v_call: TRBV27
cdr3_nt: TGTGCCAGCAGCTGGACTACAGGGGGAGAGACCCAGTACTTC
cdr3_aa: CASSWTTGGETQYF

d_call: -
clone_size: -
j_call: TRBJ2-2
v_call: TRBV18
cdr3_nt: TGTGCCAGCTCACAAGCCGAGGTGGGAGACACCGGGGAGCTGTTTTTT
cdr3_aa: CASSQAEVGDTGELFF

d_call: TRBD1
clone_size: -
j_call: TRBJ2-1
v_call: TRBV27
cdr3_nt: TGTGCCAGCAGTCCTCGGGACAGAGCGTGGAATGAGCAGTTCTTC
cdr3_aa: CASSPRDRAWNEQFF

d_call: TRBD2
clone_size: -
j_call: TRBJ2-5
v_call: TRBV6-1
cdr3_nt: TGTGCCAGCGCGAGGACTAGCCACGAGACCCAGTACTTC
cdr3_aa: CASARTSHETQYF

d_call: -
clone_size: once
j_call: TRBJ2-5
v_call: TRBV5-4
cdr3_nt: TGTGCCAGCAGCTTGGGGCTCCAAGAGACCCAGTACTTC
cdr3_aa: CASSLGLQETQYF

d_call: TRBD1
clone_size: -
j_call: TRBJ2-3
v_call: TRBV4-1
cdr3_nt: TGCGCCAGCAGCCAAGAGGGACAGCAAGCAGATACGCAGTATTTT
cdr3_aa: CASSQEGQQADTQYF

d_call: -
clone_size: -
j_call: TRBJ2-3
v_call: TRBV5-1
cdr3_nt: TGCGCCAGCAGCATCCCGACAGCTGGAGATACGCAGTATTTT
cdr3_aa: CASSIPTAGDTQYF

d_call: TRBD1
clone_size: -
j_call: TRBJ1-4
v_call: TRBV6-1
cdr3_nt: TGTGCCAGCACCTCCGGGACAGAACATGAAAAACTGTTTTTT
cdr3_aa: CASTSGTEHEKLFF

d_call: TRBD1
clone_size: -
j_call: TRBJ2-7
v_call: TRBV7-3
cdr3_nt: TGTGCCAGCAGCGCACGACAGGGGGGAGGCACCTACGAGCAGTACTTC
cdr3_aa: CASSARQGGGTYEQYF

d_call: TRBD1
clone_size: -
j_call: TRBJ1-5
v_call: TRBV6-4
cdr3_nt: TGTGCCAGCAGTGAATCGACAGGGGAGGGTCAGCCCCAGCATTTT
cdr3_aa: CASSESTGEGQPQHF

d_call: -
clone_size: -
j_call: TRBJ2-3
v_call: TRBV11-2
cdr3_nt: TGTGCCAGCAGCTTACTAAGCACAGATACGCAGTATTTT
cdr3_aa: CASSLLSTDTQYF

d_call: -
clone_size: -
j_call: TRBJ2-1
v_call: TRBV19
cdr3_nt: TGTGCCAGCCGGACAGCTGCCAGTGAAACACGCAATGAGCAGTTCTTC
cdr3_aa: CASRTAASETRNEQFF

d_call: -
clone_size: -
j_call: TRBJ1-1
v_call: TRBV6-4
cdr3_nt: TGTGCCAGCACTCGGGAGGGGGCTTTCTTT
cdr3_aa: CASTREGAFF

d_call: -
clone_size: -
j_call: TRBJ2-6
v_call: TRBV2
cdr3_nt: TGTGCCAGCAGTGACCCCCGGCGGGTCTCTGGGGCCAACGTCCTGACTTTC
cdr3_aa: CASSDPRRVSGANVLTF

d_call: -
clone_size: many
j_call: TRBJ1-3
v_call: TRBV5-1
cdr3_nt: TGCGCCAGCAGCTTGGATCCAGGGGGAAACACCATATATTTT
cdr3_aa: CASSLDPGGNTIYF

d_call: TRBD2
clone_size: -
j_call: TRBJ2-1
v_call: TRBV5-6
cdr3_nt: TGTGCCAGCAGCTTGGGACGGGGACTAGCCCACAATGAGCAGTTCTTC
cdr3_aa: CASSLGRGLAHNEQFF

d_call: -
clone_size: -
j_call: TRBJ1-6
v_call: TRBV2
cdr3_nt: TGTGCCAGCAGTGAAATAGGTAGCTCCTATAATTCCCCCCTCCACTTT
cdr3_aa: CASSEIGSSYNSPLHF

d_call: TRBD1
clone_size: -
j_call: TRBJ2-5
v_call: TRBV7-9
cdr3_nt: TGTGCCAGCAGCAAGACGGGGGGACAGGGGGCGGGGGAGACCCAGTACTTC
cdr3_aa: CASSKTGGQGAGETQYF

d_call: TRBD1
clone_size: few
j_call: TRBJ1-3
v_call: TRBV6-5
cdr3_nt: TGTGCCAGCAGTTACGCGGACAGGGCGTTTGGAAACACCATATATTTT
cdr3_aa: CASSYADRAFGNTIYF

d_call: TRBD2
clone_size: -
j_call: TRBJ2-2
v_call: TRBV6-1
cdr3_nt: TGTGCCAGCAGTGAACGCGGGGGGTCGGGCACCGGGGAGCTGTTTTTT
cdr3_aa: CASSERGGSGTGELFF

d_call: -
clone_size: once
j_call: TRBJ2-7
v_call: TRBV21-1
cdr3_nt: TGTGCCAGCACCATTTGCTGGACTAGCGGGTCCTACGAGCAGTACTTC
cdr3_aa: CASTICWTSGSYEQYF

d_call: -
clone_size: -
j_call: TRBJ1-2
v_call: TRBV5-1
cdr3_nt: TGCGCCAGCAGCTTGGGGGACTCCGATGGCTACACCTTC
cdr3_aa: CASSLGDSDGYTF

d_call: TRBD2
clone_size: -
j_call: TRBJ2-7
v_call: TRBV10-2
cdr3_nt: TGCGCCAGCAGTGAGCGGGGGGGCGGTGGATACGAGCAGTACTTC
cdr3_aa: CASSERGGGGYEQYF

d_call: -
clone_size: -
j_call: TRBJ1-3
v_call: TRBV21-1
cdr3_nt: TGTGCCAGCAGCAAGGACAATGGACAGGGGGGTTCTGGAAACACCATATATTTT
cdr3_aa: CASSKDNGQGGSGNTIYF

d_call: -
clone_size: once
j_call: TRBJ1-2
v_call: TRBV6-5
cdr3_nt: TGTGCCAGCAGACCCAGGGAATTGGATGGCTACACCTTC
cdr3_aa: CASRPRELDGYTF

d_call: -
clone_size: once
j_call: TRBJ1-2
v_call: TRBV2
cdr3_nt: TGTGCCAGCGGGGCAGGGAATTGGAACTATGGCTACACCTTC
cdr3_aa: CASGAGNWNYGYTF

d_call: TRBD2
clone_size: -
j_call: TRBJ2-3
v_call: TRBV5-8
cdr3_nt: TGTGCCAGCAGCCCTGACACTAGCGGGGTCATAGATACGCAGTATTTT
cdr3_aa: CASSPDTSGVIDTQYF

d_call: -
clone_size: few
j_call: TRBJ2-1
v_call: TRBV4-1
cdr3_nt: TGCGCCAGCAGCCAAGATCAGCTAGCCTACAATGAGCAGTTCTTC
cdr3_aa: CASSQDQLAYNEQFF

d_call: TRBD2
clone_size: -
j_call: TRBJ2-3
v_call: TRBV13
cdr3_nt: TGTGCCAGCAGCCCAGGGACTAGTTCGGGTGGGGATACGCAGTATTTT
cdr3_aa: CASSPGTSSGGDTQYF

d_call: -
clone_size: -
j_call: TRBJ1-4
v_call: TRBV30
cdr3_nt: TGTGCCTGGAGTGGGGGAGGAACTGAAAAACTGTTTTTT
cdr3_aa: CAWSGGGTEKLFF

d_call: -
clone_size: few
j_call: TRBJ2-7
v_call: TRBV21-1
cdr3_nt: TGTGCCTGCCCTGATCGTTCAGCGGTCTCCTACGAGCAGTACTTC
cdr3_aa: CACPDRSAVSYEQYF

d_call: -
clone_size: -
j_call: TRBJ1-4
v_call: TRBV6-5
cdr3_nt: TGTGCCAGCAGTTACTCGACAGCCCCGGATGAAAAACTGTTTTTT
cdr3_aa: CASSYSTAPDEKLFF

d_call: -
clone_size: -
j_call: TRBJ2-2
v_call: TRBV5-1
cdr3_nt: TGCGCCAGCAGGGAATATGCGGACACCGGGGAGCTGTTTTTT
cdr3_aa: CASREYADTGELFF

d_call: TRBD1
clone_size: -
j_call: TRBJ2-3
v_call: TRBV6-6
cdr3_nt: TGTGCCACCACCGGGACAGGCACAGATACGCAGTATTTT
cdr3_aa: CATTGTGTDTQYF

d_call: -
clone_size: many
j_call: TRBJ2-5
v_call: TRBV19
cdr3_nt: TGTGCCAGTAGTCAGCCCAGCGGAGAGGAAGAGACCCAGTACTTC
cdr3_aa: CASSQPSGEEETQYF

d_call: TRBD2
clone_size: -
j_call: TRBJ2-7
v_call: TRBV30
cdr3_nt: TGTGCCTGGAGTGTGGGAGGGGCGAGCGAGCAGTACTTC
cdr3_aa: CAWSVGGASEQYF

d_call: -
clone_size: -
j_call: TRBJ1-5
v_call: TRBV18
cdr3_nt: TGTGCCAGCTCAACAGGGCCCGGGCAGCCCCAGCATTTT
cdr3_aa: CASSTGPGQPQHF

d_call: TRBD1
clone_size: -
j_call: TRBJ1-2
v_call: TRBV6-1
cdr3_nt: TGTGCCAGCGAAATGGGACAGTCGACCTTC
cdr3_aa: CASEMGQSTF

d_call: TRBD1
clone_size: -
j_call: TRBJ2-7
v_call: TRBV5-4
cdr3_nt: TGTGCCAGCAGTAGACAGGGGGCCTCCTACGAGCAGTACTTC
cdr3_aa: CASSRQGASYEQYF

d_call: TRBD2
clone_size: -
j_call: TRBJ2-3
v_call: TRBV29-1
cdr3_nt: TGCAGCGTTGATGCCAGTAGACTAGCGGGTAGCACAGATACGCAGTATTTT
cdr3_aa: CSVDASRLAGSTDTQYF

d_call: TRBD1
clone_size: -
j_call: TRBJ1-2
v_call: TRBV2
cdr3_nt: TGTGCCAGAAATAAAAAACCCGGGACAGGGAATGGCGGCTACACCTTC
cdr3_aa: CARNKKPGTGNGGYTF

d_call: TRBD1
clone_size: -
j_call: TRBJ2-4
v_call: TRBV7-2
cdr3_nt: TGTGCCAGCAGCCTCGACAGGGTCTCCAAAAACATTCAGTACTTC
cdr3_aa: CASSLDRVSKNIQYF

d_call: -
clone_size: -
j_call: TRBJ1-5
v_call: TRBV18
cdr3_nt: TGTGCCAGCTCACCACAGGGAGGGAACAATCAGCCCCAGCATTTT
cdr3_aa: CASSPQGGNNQPQHF

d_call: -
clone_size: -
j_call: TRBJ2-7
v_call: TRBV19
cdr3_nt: TGTGCCAGTAGTATTTCCGGAGATAGCTCCTACGAGCAGTACTTC
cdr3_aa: CASSISGDSSYEQYF

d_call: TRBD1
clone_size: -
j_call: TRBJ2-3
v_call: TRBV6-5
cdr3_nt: TGTGCCAGCAGTTCCACAGGGGGCGATAGCACAGATACGCAGTATTTT
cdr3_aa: CASSSTGGDSTDTQYF

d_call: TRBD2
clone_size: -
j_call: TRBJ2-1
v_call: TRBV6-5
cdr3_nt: TGTGCCAGCAGTTATGTTAGCGGGGAAAACAATGAGCAGTTCTTC
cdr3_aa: CASSYVSGENNEQFF

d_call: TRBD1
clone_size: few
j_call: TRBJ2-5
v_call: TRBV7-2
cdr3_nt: TGTGCCAGCAGCAGAAGACAGGGCGAGTACCAAGAGACCCAGTACTTC
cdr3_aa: CASSRRQGEYQETQYF

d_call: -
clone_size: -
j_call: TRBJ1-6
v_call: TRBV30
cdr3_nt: TGTGCCTGTACTCGGGGGTCCTATAATTCACCCCTCCACTTT
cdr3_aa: CACTRGSYNSPLHF